This T cell receptor (beta chain) was recovered during a study of T-cell reconstitution after alpha-beta-depleted transplantation in children. CDR3 size: 15 residues. The germline CDR1 and CDR2 sequences are SGHTA and FQGNSA. V was trimmed by 4 bases and J by 0 bases, leaving 10 bases between them. The library targeted TCRbeta and was prepared with unique molecular identifiers. TCRdb recomputed calls from the PCR reads with MiXCR, one row per CDR3 protein. This sample has 400,000 to 450,000 distinct CDR3 sequences, with around 46% found just once. V and J are TRBV7-2 and TRBJ2-1; D gene uncertain. The TCR sequence derives from a girl aged 2 to 9 with aplastic anemia, due to receive a stem cell transplant. Source: PBMCs, taken before TCRalphabeta/CD19-depleted stem cell transplant. CDR3 region: CASSSVLSSYNEQFF. As DNA, the CDR3 is TGTGCCAGCAGCTCCGTCTTGAGCTCCTACAATGAGCAGTTCTTC.